This T cell receptor (beta chain) was captured in a study of breast tumors, draining lymph nodes, adjacent tissues. TCRdb itself ran the multiplex PCR reads through MiXCR, one entry per CDR3 protein. The table lists nearly 200,000 distinct CDR3 sequences, 30% to 40% of them singletons. Axillary draining lymph nodes of breast cancer patients supplied the node samples. The V gene lost 7 bases and the J gene lost 4 bases, with 20 bases spanning the gap. The CDR3 is 16 amino acids. The germline gives CDR1 SGHAT, CDR2 FQNNGV. The sequence derives from a female donor with breast cancer. Some clones in this sample may be carry-over from other donors' samples. Sequences were obtained from axillary lymph node tissue. This chain links TRBV11-2 with TRBJ2-1, with TRBD2 as a possible D gene (5 bases). The CDR3 sequence is CASTTPRGVRYNEQFF. CDR3 DNA: TGTGCCAGCACCACCCCCCGGGGAGTAAGATACAATGAGCAGTTCTTC.